The next 20 T cell receptor beta chains were all read from a single sample in a study of neurological immune-mediated disorders. Using its own MiXCR run on the 5' RACE reads, TCRdb lists one record per CDR3 protein. The profile shows about 82,000 distinct CDR3 sequences, approximately 2.4% of them singletons. Sequenced sample: PBMCs. Source of these receptors: a woman aged 25-40 years with multiple sclerosis.

This clonotype showed up many times. The V call is TRBV5-1, the J call TRBJ1-1, with a possible D match to TRBD1 (5 bases). Between the trimmed V and J ends, which lost 4 bases and 6 bases, there was a span of 13 bases. The CDR3 runs 13 residues. From germline, CDR1 is SGHRS and CDR2 YFSETQ. The CDR3 DNA sequence: TGCGCCAGCAGCAATCTCAGGGAACCTGAAGCTTTCTTT. Encoded protein: CASSNLREPEAFF.

Ten or more counts support this clonotype. The V and J genes are TRBV29-1 and TRBJ2-2; D not resolved. The length of the CDR3 is 12 residues. Trimming took off 3 bases at V and 1 base at J, with 3 bases between the two ends. Germline V gene sequence: CDR1 SQVTM, CDR2 ANQGSEA. This chain's CDR3 is CSVEQNTGELFF. CDR3 sequence (DNA): TGCAGCGTTGAGCAGAACACCGGGGAGCTGTTTTTT.

There are many counts of this clonotype. The chain combines TRBV6-2 or TRBV6-3 with TRBJ2-6; D unresolved. There are 15 residues in the CDR3. Germline V gene data show CDR1 as MNHEY and CDR2 as SVGEGT. V dropped 5 bases and J dropped 1 base, with 9 bases sitting between them. The CDR3 DNA is TGTGCCAGCAGTGAAGAGATGTCTGGGGCCAACGTCCTGACTTTC. It translates to CASSEEMSGANVLTF.

This clonotype was recorded many times. The genes are TRBV11-2 and TRBJ2-3; maybe TRBD1 (5 bases). In germline, CDR1 is SGHAT, CDR2 FQNNGV. The CDR3 has 15 amino acids. Trimming left V 3 bases short and J 4 bases short, with 14 bases between. The CDR3: CASSLIQGVPDTQYF. As DNA, the CDR3 is TGTGCCAGCAGCTTGATCCAGGGTGTCCCAGATACGCAGTATTTT.

In its sample, this clonotype was seen many times. The chain is built from TRBV15 and TRBJ2-1; TRBD1 is a possible D gene (5 bases). The CDR3 spans 14 residues. The germline V and J ends were trimmed by 1 base and 7 bases, with 11 bases remaining between them. Germline V gene sequence: CDR1 LNHNV, CDR2 YYDKDF (reference sequence). The CDR3 loop is CATSRGGAGNEQFF. The CDR3 DNA reads TGTGCCACCAGCAGAGGTGGGGCTGGTAATGAGCAGTTCTTC.

This clonotype was found many times. The CDR3: CSARGGAEELFF. The CDR3 coding sequence is TGCAGTGCTAGGGGCGGAGCAGAAGAACTGTTTTTT. This sequence joins TRBV20-1 and TRBJ1-4; D not resolved. V lost 3 bases to trimming and J lost 12 bases, with 14 bases between them. Germline CDR1 and CDR2: DFQATT and SNEGSKA (reference sequence). This CDR3 comprises 12 residues.

This clonotype was seen many times. The chain has TRBV20-1 and TRBJ2-7; D is ambiguous. Deletions cut 0 bases from V and 5 bases from J, with 8 bases between. CDR1 and CDR2 from the germline V gene are DFQATT and SNEGSKA (reference sequence). The CDR3 consists of 12 residues. CDR3 bases: TGCAGTGCTAGAGATTTGACCGACGAGCAGTACTTC. It yields the protein CSARDLTDEQYF.

This clonotype appeared many times. This chain uses TRBV20-1 with TRBJ2-1, with TRBD2 matching over 8 bases. Trimming at V came to 8 bases and at J to 7 bases, leaving 7 bases not matched to a gene. Per germline, CDR1 DFQATT and CDR2 SNEGSKA (reference sequence). The CDR3 totals 12 residues. The CDR3 reads CSTTGGRNEQFF. CDR3 DNA: TGCAGTACGACGGGCGGGAGGAATGAGCAGTTCTTC.

This clonotype has ten or more counts. This sequence joins TRBV29-1 and TRBJ2-3; no firm D call. The germline V gene has CDR1 SQVTM and CDR2 ANQGSEA. The CDR3 length is 13 residues. The germline V and J ends were trimmed by 1 base and 2 bases, with 7 bases remaining between them. CDR3 in amino acids: CSVEGGVTDTQYF. For the CDR3, the DNA is TGCAGCGTTGAAGGTGGGGTCACAGATACGCAGTATTTT.

This clonotype was seen at least ten times. The chain carries TRBV27 and TRBJ1-6; D may be TRBD1 (5 bases). CDR1 and CDR2 from the germline V gene are MNHEY and SMNVEV (reference sequence). CDR3 size: 15 residues. V lost 3 bases and J 0 bases, leaving 6 bases between the germline ends. CDR3 protein: CASSFGGSYNSPLHF. CDR3 sequence (DNA): TGTGCCAGCAGTTTCGGGGGCTCCTATAATTCACCCCTCCACTTT.

At least ten counts were recorded for this clonotype. V and J are TRBV27 and TRBJ2-2; D gene ambiguous. The V and J ends lost 3 bases and 1 base respectively, with 3 bases between them. The CDR3 spans 13 residues. Germline V gene data show CDR1 as MNHEY and CDR2 as SMNVEV (reference sequence). CDR3 region: CASSLVNTGELFF. The CDR3 DNA reads as TGTGCCAGCAGTTTGGTGAACACCGGGGAGCTGTTTTTT.

In this sample, this clonotype turned up many times. The genes are TRBV20-1 and TRBJ1-1; possible D gene TRBD1, 5 bases. Trimming removed 6 bases from V and 1 base from J, with 15 bases in between. Germline CDR1 and CDR2: DFQATT and SNEGSKA (reference sequence). The CDR3 length is 14 residues. Written as DNA, the CDR3 is TGCAGTGCCCTTCCGGGGCAGACGAACACTGAAGCTTTCTTT. Protein product: CSALPGQTNTEAFF.

In its sample, this clonotype was seen many times. The rearrangement links TRBV20-1 to TRBJ2-7, with D maybe TRBD2 (6 bases). Trimming took 6 bases from V and 3 from J, leaving 18 bases between them. The germline V gene has CDR1 DFQATT and CDR2 SNEGSKA (reference sequence). The CDR3 has 14 amino acids. CDR3: CSAQGRVGGYEQYF. For the CDR3, the DNA is TGCAGTGCCCAAGGAAGGGTGGGAGGCTACGAGCAGTACTTC.

In its sample, this clonotype was seen many times. The chain uses TRBV29-1 and TRBJ2-3; no definite D call. CDR1 and CDR2 from the germline V gene are SQVTM and ANQGSEA. This CDR3 is 12 amino acids long. Trimming shortened V by 3 bases and J by 6 bases, and 10 bases separated the two germline ends. CDR3 loop: CSVDILDDTQYF. As DNA, the CDR3 is TGCAGCGTTGACATCCTGGATGATACGCAGTATTTT.

This clonotype was seen at least ten times. The chain employs TRBV7-9 and TRBJ1-1; no definite D call. This CDR3 is built from 15 residues. The V end lost 1 base, the J end lost 6 bases, and 15 bases lay between the germline ends. Germline CDR1 reads SEHNR; CDR2 reads FQNEAQ (reference sequence). The CDR3 protein is CASSLVSAGRAEAFF. The DNA of the CDR3 is TGTGCCAGCAGCTTAGTTTCCGCGGGGAGGGCTGAAGCTTTCTTT.

This clonotype has at least ten counts. This chain joins TRBV6-2 or TRBV6-3 and TRBJ2-5, with 7 positions matching TRBD2. With 6 bases clipped from V and 6 bases from J, the junction kept 10 bases outside the gene matches. Germline V lookup: CDR1 MNHEY, CDR2 SVGEGT. The CDR3 consists of 14 residues. The CDR3, as DNA: TGTGCCAGCAGCCACACTAGCGCCCTAAAGACCCAGTACTTC. This codes for CASSHTSALKTQYF.

This clonotype was detected ten times or more. This chain joins TRBV12-3 or TRBV12-4 and TRBJ1-3; D not resolved. This CDR3 is built from 16 residues. V was shortened by 6 bases and J by 0 bases, with 15 bases between the two germline ends. The CDR3 is CASRRNPDRSGNTIYF. The CDR3 nucleotides read TGTGCCAGCAGACGAAATCCGGACCGCTCTGGAAACACCATATATTTT.

Concerning this clonotype itself: A read error may be the cause here, since a much bigger clone is one base away. The chain joins TRBV28 to TRBJ1-5, with TRBD1 matching 7 bases. Germline-derived CDR1 and CDR2 are MDHEN and SYDVKM. CDR3 length: 13 amino acids. As DNA, the CDR3 is TGTGCCAGCAGTTCGTCACAGGGGCAGCCCCAGAATTTT. Its protein is CASSSSQGQPQNF.

Many counts were recorded for this clonotype. The J gene is TRBJ1-5, the V gene TRBV6-6; 9 nucleotides line up with TRBD1. CDR3 length: 15 residues. Losses at the gene ends were 5 bases for V and 4 bases for J; bases not matched to a gene: 6. CDR1 and CDR2 from the germline V gene are MNHNY and SVGAGI (reference sequence). The CDR3 DNA reads TGTGCCAGCAGTAAGGGGGACAGGGAGAATCAGCCCCAGCATTTT. Translated, it gives CASSKGDRENQPQHF.

This clonotype appeared many times. The CDR3 region is CASSYLKQSGANVLTF. In DNA, the CDR3 is TGTGCCAGCAGCTATCTAAAACAGTCTGGGGCCAACGTCCTGACTTTC. V gene TRBV7-2 combines with J gene TRBJ2-6; D call uncertain. Trimming took 4 bases from V and 1 from J, leaving 11 bases between them. Germline-derived CDR1 and CDR2 are SGHTA and FQGNSA. The CDR3 runs 16 residues.